The present TCR beta chain was sequenced within a study of blood T cells in healthy people across ages. Together with a sample-barcoded 5' primer, a J-beta primer mix was included in a second PCR lasting roughly 7 to 11 cycles. One entry per CDR3 protein results from TCRdb running MiXCR on the 5' RACE reads. Of 650,000 or so distinct CDR3 sequences in the sample, over 40% were seen once. The germline gives CDR1 MNHNS, CDR2 SASEGT. The CDR3 is made up of 13 amino acids. The TCR was taken from a woman of 80 years or more in good health. Sequencing used blood. The chain couples TRBV6-1 to TRBJ2-4, with no clear D. The last part of the DNA fits TRBJ2-7 better; the J call may be wrong. The CDR3 region has the DNA TGTGCCAGCAGTTATCCCGAAAGCTACGAGCAGTACTTC. Translated: CASSYPESYEQYF.